Below are 8 T cell receptor beta chains sequenced from a single sample in a study of long-term antiretroviral therapy in people with HIV (dated 2022 in TCRdb). The immunoSEQ hsTCRB v3.0 assay was used at survey level resolution to sequence the TRB variable region. TCRdb obtained this table from immuneACCESS and retained in-frame rearrangements with V and J assigned. These tables miss some clones; where compared with another copy, unresolved V genes account for less than half of the shortfall, and the remainder is unexplained. Counted in this sample were some 23,000 clones; over 90% of them appeared once. Clones ranked in the top ten supply less than 9.5% of the sample. The sample consisted of unsorted PBMCs, taken 7.6 years after starting antiretroviral therapy. The source is a woman aged 35 to 49 with HIV.

This sequence joins TRBV6-5 and TRBJ2-2; D gene uncertain. Per germline, CDR1 MNHEY and CDR2 SVGAGI. There are 13 residues in the CDR3. V was clipped by 6 bases and J by 1 base, with 6 bases between them. CDR3 coding DNA: TGTGCCAGCAGAAGAGGGAACACCGGGGAGCTGTTTTTT. This encodes CASRRGNTGELFF.

The chain is built from TRBV4-1 and TRBJ2-7; D is unresolved. The V gene's germline CDR1 is MGHRA and CDR2 YSYEKL. The CDR3 is 15 amino acids. Trimming stripped 2 bases from V and 2 bases from J, with 13 bases between. The DNA for the CDR3 is TGCGCCAGCAGCCAAAGTCCGACGGGTACCTACGAGCAGTACTTC. Amino acids: CASSQSPTGTYEQYF.

This chain uses TRBV9 with TRBJ2-7, with TRBD1 matching 8 bases. Germline V gene data show CDR1 as SGDLS and CDR2 as YYNGEE. J was trimmed by 6 bases and V by 0 bases; bases with no gene match: 2. The CDR3 extends over 13 amino acids. The CDR3 coding sequence is TGTGCCAGCAGCGTAGGGACAGGGCTCGAGCAGTACTTC. Protein: CASSVGTGLEQYF.

The genes are TRBV7-2 and TRBJ2-2; 8 nucleotides agree with TRBD1. CDR1 and CDR2 (germline): SGHTA, FQGNSA. Unmatched junction bases numbered 3, after V lost 1 base and J lost 5 bases. This CDR3 contains 15 residues. CDR3 sequence: CASSLGRGLTGELFF. CDR3 nucleotides: TGTGCCAGCAGCTTAGGCAGGGGGCTAACCGGGGAGCTGTTTTTT. Using reference TRBV7-2 and TRBJ2-2 for the parts outside the CDR3, the full variable domain is GAGVSQSPSNKVTEKGKDVELRCDPISGHTALYWYRQSLGQGLEFLIYFQGNSAPDKSGLPSDRFSAERTGGSVSTLTIQRTQQEDSAVYLCASSLGRGLTGELFFGEGSRLTVL.

The chain combines TRBV10-3 with TRBJ1-3; D remains unclear. The germline V and J ends were trimmed by 5 bases and 0 bases, with 11 bases remaining between them. The CDR3 contains 15 residues. Germline V gene data show CDR1 as ENHRY and CDR2 as SYGVKD. DNA of the CDR3: TGTGCCATCAGTCTCTCAGGAGACTCTGGAAACACCATATATTTT. Translation gives CAISLSGDSGNTIYF.

The rearrangement joins TRBV6-4 to TRBJ2-2; D call uncertain. The CDR3 loop spans 13 amino acids. Germline-derived CDR1 and CDR2 are MRHNA and SNTAGT. V lost 6 bases to trimming and J lost 4 bases, with 9 bases between them. CDR3 sequence: CASSASGTGELFF. In DNA, the CDR3 is TGTGCCAGCAGCGCCTCGGGCACCGGGGAGCTGTTTTTT.

In regard to this clone: The same CDR3 arises from other DNA sequences in this sample as well. V gene TRBV7-2 combines with J gene TRBJ2-7; 7 nucleotides line up with TRBD1. V dropped 6 bases and J dropped 0; count of bases not matched to a gene: 5. This CDR3 is 14 amino acids long. In germline, CDR1 is SGHTA, CDR2 FQGNSA. This chain's CDR3 is CASSLTGSSYEQYF. For the CDR3, the DNA is TGTGCCAGCAGTCTGACAGGGTCCTCCTACGAGCAGTACTTC.

V usage is TRBV28 and J usage is TRBJ1-1; D is perhaps TRBD1 (5 bases). V lost 5 bases and J 0 bases, leaving 16 bases between the germline ends. The CDR3 is made up of 16 amino acids. CDR1 and CDR2 (germline): MDHEN, SYDVKM. The CDR3 spells CASSPQTRGMNTEAFF. CDR3 nucleotide sequence: TGTGCCAGCAGTCCCCAGACCCGGGGGATGAACACTGAAGCTTTCTTT.